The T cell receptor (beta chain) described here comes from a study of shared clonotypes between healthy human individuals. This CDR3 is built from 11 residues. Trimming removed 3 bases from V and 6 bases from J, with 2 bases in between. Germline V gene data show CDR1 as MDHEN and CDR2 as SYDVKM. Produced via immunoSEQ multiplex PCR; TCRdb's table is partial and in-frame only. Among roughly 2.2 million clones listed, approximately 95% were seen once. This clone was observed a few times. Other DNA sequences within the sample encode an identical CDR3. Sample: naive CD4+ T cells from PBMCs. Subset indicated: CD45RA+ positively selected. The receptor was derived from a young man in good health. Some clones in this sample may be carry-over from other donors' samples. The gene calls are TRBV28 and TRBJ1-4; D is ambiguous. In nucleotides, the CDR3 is TGTGCCAGCAGTTTGTATGAAAAACTGTTTTTT. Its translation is CASSLYEKLFF.